This passage covers 4 T cell receptor beta chains from one sample sequenced in a study of patients and donors after allogeneic stem cell transplantation. In TCRdb, the RT-PCR reads were re-called with MiXCR into one record per CDR3 protein. The repertoire holds hundreds of thousands of distinct CDR3 sequences, with approximately 16% as singletons. The sequencing input was blood, either unsorted or a sorted T cell fraction (not recorded which). The receptors derive from a human donor who was either an allogeneic HSCT recipient or a stem cell or donor lymphocyte infusion donor (not recorded which). It is not recorded whose cells these are; they may come from a transplant donor.

The chain links TRBV12-3 or TRBV12-4 to TRBJ2-7, with D perhaps given as TRBD1 or TRBD2 (5 bases each). Trimming cost V 4 bases and J 2 bases, with 12 bases left between them. The CDR3 runs 14 residues. CDR3 nucleotides: TGTGCCAGCAGTTACCTTGGGACGACCTACGAGCAGTACTTC. Amino acids: CASSYLGTTYEQYF.

The chain links TRBV5-6 to TRBJ2-7, with 10 bases matching TRBD1. Trimming took 3 bases from V and 0 from J; bases not matched to a gene: 3. This CDR3 is built from 15 residues. CDR1 SGHDT and CDR2 YYEEEE come from the germline V gene. CDR3 in amino acids: CASSSWDRGSYEQYF. The CDR3 nucleotides are TGTGCCAGCAGCTCATGGGACAGGGGCTCCTACGAGCAGTACTTC.

This clonotype was counted once. In DNA form, the CDR3 reads TGTGCCAGCAGCTTGCGGCGGGGGGTCCAAGAGACCCAGTACTTC. This codes for CASSLRRGVQETQYF. The J gene is TRBJ2-5, the V gene TRBV5-6; 8 nucleotides line up with TRBD2. The V and J ends lost 1 base and 1 base, in that order; junction bases with no gene match: 3. The CDR3 has 15 residues. CDR1 and CDR2 (germline): SGHDT, YYEEEE.

CDR3 bases: TGCGCCAGCAGCCAAGCGGCCGCGGTTAGAGGCTACACCTTC. It encodes CASSQAAAVRGYTF. The J gene is TRBJ1-2, the V gene TRBV4-1; D uncertain. The CDR3 extends over 14 amino acids. Germline CDR1 reads MGHRA; CDR2 reads YSYEKL. Trimming stripped 1 base from V and 8 bases from J, with 14 bases between.